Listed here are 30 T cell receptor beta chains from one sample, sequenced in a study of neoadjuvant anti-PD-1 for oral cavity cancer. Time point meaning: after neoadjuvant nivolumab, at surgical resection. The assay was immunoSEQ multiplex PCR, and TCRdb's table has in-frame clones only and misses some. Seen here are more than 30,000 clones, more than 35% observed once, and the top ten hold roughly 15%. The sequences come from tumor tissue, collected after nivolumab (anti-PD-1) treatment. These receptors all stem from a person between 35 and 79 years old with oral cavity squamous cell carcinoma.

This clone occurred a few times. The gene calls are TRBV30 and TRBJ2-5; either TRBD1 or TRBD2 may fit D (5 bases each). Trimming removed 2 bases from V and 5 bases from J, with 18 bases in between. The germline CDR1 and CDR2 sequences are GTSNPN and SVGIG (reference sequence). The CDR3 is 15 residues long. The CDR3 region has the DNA TGTGCCTGGAGTCAACCCAAGGGACGGCCGGAGACCCAGTACTTC. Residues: CAWSQPKGRPETQYF.

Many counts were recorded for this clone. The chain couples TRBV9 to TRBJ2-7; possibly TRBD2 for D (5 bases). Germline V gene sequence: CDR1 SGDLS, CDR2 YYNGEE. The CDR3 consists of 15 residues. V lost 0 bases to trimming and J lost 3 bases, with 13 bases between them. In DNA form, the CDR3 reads TGTGCCAGCAGCGTAGGGAGGAGTCGAAACTACGAGCAGTACTTC. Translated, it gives CASSVGRSRNYEQYF.

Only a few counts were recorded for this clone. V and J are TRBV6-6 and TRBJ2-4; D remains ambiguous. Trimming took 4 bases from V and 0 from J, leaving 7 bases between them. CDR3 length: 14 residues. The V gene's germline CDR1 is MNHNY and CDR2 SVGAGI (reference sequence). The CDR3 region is CASSLTVAKNIQYF. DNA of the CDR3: TGTGCCAGCAGTTTAACAGTAGCCAAAAACATTCAGTACTTC.

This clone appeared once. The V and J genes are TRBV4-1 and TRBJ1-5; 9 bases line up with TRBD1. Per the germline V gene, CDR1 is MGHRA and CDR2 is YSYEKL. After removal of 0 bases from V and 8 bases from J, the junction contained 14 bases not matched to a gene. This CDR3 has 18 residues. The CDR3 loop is CASSQEISGTGRLEPQHF. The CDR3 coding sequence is TGCGCCAGCAGCCAAGAAATTTCCGGGACAGGGAGGTTGGAGCCCCAGCATTTT.

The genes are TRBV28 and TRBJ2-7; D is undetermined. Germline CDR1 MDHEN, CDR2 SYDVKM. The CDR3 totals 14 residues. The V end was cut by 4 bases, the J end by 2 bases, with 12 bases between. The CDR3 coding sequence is TGTGCCAGCAGTTGGAGCAGTATCCCCTACGAGCAGTACTTC. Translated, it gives CASSWSSIPYEQYF. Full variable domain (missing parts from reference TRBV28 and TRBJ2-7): DVKVTQSSRYLVKRTGEKVFLECVQDMDHENMFWYRQDPGLGLRLIYFSYDVKMKEKGDIPEGYSVSREKKERFSLILESASTNQTSMYLCASSWSSIPYEQYFGPGTRLTVT.

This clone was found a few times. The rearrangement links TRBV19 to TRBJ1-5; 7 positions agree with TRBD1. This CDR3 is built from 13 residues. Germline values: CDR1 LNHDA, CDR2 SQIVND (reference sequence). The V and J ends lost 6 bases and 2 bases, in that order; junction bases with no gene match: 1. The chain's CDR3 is CASSGTGNQPQHF. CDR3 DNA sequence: TGTGCCAGTAGCGGGACAGGCAATCAGCCCCAGCATTTT.

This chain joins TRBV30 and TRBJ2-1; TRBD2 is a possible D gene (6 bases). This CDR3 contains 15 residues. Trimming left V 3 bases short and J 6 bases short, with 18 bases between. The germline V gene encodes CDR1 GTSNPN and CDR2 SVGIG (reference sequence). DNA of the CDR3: TGTGCCTGGAGAGACCCCGGGACTTACCGCAATGAGCAGTTCTTC. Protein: CAWRDPGTYRNEQFF.

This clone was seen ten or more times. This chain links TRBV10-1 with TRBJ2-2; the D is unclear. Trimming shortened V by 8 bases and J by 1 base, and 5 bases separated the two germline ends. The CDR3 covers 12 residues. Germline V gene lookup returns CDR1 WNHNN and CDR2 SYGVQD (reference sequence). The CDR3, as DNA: TGCGCCAGCTCTAAGAACACCGGGGAGCTGTTTTTT. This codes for CASSKNTGELFF.

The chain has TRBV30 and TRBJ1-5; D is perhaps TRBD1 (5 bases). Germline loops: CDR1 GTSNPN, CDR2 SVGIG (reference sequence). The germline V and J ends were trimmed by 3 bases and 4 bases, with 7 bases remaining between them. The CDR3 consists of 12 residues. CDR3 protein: CAWRGDNQPQHF. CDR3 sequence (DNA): TGTGCCTGGAGAGGGGATAATCAGCCCCAGCATTTT.

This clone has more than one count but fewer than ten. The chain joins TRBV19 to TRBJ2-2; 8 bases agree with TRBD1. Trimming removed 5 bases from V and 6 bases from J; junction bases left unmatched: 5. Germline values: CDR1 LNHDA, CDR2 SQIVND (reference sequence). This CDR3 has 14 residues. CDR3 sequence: CASSLVDRAGELFF. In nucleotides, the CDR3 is TGTGCCAGTAGTCTTGTGGACAGGGCCGGGGAGCTGTTTTTT. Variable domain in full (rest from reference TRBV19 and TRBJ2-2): DGGITQSPKYLFRKEGQNVTLSCEQNLNHDAMYWYRQDPGQGLRLIYYSQIVNDFQKGDIAEGYSVSREKKESFPLTVTSAQKNPTAFYLCASSLVDRAGELFFGEGSRLTVL.

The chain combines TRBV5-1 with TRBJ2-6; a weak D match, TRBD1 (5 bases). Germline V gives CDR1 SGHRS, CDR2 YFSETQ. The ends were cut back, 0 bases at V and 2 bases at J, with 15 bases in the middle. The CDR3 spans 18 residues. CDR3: CASSLVQGGSTGANVLTF. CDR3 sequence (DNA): TGCGCCAGCAGCTTGGTTCAGGGTGGCTCCACTGGGGCCAACGTCCTGACTTTC.

The DNA of the CDR3 is TGTGCCAGTAGTGCAACCGGGACACCGATGGAAGCTTTCTTT. Protein product: CASSATGTPMEAFF. The chain uses TRBV19 and TRBJ1-1, with a possible D match to TRBD1 (6 bases). V lost 5 bases to trimming and J lost 8 bases, with 18 bases between them. Germline loops: CDR1 LNHDA, CDR2 SQIVND (reference sequence). The CDR3 extends over 14 amino acids.

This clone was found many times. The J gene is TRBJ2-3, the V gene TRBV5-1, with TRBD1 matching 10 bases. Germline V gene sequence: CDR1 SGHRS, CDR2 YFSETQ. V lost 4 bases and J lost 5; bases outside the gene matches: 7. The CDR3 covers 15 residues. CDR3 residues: CASSQTGGEVDTQYF. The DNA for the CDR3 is TGCGCCAGCAGCCAGACAGGGGGCGAGGTAGATACGCAGTATTTT.

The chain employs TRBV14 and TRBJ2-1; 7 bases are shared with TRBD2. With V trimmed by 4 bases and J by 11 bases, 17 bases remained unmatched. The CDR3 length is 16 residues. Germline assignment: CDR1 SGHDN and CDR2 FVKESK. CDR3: CASSPPGLRRLNQQFF. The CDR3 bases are TGTGCCAGCAGCCCGCCGGGACTAAGAAGGCTAAATCAGCAGTTCTTC.

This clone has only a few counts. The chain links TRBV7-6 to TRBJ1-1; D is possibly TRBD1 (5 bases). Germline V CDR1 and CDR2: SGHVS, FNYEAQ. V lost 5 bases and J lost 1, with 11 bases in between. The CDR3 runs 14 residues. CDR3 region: CASSEQATNTEAFF. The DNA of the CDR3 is TGTGCCAGCAGCGAACAGGCGACGAACACTGAAGCTTTCTTT.

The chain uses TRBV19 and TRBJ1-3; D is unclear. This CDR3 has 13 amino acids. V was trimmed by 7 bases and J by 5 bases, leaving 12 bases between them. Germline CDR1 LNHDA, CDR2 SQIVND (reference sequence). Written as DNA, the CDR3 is TGTGCCAGTATCGAGAGTGGGAGAAACACCATATATTTT. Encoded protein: CASIESGRNTIYF.

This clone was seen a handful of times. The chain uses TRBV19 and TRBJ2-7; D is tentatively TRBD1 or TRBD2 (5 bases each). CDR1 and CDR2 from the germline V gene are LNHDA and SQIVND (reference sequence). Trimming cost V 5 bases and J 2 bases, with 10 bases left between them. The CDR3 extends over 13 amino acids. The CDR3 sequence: CASSRDRTYEQYF. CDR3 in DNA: TGTGCCAGTAGTCGGGACCGTACCTACGAGCAGTACTTC.

This CDR3 reads CASSQDPGAAVGYTF. The CDR3 DNA sequence: TGCGCCAGCAGCCAAGATCCAGGGGCGGCGGTAGGCTACACCTTC. The chain couples TRBV4-1 to TRBJ1-2, with D possibly TRBD1 on 6 matching bases. The germline V gene has CDR1 MGHRA and CDR2 YSYEKL. The V end was cut by 0 bases, the J end by 8 bases, with 16 bases between. The CDR3 runs 15 residues.

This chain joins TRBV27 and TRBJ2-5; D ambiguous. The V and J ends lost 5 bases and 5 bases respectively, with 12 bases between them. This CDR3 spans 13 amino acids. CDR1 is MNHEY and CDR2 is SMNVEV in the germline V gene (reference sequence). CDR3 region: CASSIYAKETQYF. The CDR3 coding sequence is TGTGCCAGCAGTATATACGCCAAGGAGACCCAGTACTTC.

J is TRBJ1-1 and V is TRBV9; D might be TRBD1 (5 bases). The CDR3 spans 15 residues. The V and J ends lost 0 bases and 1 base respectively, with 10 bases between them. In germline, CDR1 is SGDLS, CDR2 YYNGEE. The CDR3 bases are TGTGCCAGCAGCGTAGGGGCAGGGAGGAACACTGAAGCTTTCTTT. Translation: CASSVGAGRNTEAFF.

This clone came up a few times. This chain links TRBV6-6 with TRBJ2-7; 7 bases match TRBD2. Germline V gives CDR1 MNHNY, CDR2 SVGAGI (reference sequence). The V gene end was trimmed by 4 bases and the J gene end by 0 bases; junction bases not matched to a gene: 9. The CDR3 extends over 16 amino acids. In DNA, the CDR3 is TGTGCCAGCAGTTCTCCTGCCAGCGGGATCTCCTACGAGCAGTACTTC. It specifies CASSSPASGISYEQYF.

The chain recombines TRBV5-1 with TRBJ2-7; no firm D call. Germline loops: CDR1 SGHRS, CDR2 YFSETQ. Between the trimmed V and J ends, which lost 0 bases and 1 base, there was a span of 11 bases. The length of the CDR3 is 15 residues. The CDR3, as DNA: TGCGCCAGCAGCTTGGATCCTGTCAGGTCCTACGAGCAGTACTTC. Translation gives CASSLDPVRSYEQYF.

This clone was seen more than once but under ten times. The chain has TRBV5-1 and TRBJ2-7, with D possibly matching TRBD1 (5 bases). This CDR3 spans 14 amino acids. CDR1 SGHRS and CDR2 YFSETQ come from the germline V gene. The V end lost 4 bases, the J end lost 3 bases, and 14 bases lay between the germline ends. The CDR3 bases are TGCGCCAGCAGCCAGGATCCGGACAACTACGAGCAGTACTTC. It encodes CASSQDPDNYEQYF.

CDR3 sequence: CASRPLLRVGTEAFF. The CDR3, as DNA: TGTGCCAGCAGACCCCTACTTCGGGTTGGCACTGAAGCTTTCTTT. The chain couples TRBV7-9 to TRBJ1-1; no reliable D call. This CDR3 is built from 15 residues. With 6 bases removed from V and 4 bases from J, the gap between germline ends came to 18 bases. Germline lookup yields CDR1 SEHNR and CDR2 FQNEAQ (reference sequence).

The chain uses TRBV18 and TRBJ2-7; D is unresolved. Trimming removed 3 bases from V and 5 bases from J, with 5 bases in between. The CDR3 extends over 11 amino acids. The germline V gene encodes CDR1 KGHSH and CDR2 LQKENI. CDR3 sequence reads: CASSPRDEQYF. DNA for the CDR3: TGTGCCAGCTCACCTCGCGACGAGCAGTACTTC.

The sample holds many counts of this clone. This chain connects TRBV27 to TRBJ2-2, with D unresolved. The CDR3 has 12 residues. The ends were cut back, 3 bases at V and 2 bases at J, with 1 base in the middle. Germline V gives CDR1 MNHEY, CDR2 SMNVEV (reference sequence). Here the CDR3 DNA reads TGTGCCAGCAGTTTCAACACCGGGGAGCTGTTTTTT. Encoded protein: CASSFNTGELFF.

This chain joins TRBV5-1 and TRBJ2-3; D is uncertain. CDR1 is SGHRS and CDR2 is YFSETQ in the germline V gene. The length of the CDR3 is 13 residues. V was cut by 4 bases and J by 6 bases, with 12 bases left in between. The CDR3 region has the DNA TGCGCCAGCAGCCAGCAGTCAGCGGATACGCAGTATTTT. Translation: CASSQQSADTQYF.

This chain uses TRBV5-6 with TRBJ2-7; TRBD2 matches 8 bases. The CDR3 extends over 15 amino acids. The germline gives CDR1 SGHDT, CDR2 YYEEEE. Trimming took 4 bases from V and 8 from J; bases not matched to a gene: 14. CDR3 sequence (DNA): TGTGCCAGCAGCCCACGGACTAGCTCCCTTTTGAAGCAGTACTTC. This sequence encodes CASSPRTSSLLKQYF.

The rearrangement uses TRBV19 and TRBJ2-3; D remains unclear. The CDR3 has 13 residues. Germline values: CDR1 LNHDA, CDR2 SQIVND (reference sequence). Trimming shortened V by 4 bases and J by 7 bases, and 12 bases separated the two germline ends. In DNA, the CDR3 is TGTGCCAGTAGTACCCGCTCCTCTCATACGCAGTATTTT. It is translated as CASSTRSSHTQYF.

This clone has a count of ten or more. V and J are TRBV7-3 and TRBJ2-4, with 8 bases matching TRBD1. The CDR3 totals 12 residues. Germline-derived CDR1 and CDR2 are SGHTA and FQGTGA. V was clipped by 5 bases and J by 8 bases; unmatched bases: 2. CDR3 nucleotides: TGTGCCAGCAGCGCGACAGGGGACATTCAGTACTTC. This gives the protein CASSATGDIQYF.